The present T cell receptor beta chain was sequenced within a study of T cell repertoires in cytomegalovirus infection. TCRdb fed the reads into MiXCR, producing one record per CDR3 protein. The sample holds roughly 160,000 distinct CDR3 sequences, roughly 22% seen once. As concerns this clonotype: Its antigen is currently unknown.

V was shortened by 6 bases and J by 3 bases, with 11 bases between the two germline ends. The germline V gene has CDR1 SEHNR and CDR2 FQNEAQ (reference sequence). The CDR3 has 14 residues. The receptor was derived from a human donor in good health (CMV status not recorded). Some clones in this sample may be carry-over from other donors' samples. The rearrangement joins TRBV7-9 to TRBJ1-4; D is uncertain. The starting material was CD8+ T cells from cultured PBMCs, obtained from culture after CMV antigen stimulation. This chain's CDR3 is CASRPQEANEKLFF. In DNA, the CDR3 is TGTGCCAGCAGGCCACAAGAGGCTAATGAAAAACTGTTTTTT.